This TCR beta chain derives from a study of human T cells and chemical hapten exposure. Sample time point: patch test 2, 6 weeks after DPC sensitization. Treatment described: therapeutic diphenylcyclopropenone sensitization with weekly scalp DPC. The template was total RNA from unfractionated whole blood. V was trimmed by 5 bases and J by 4 bases, leaving 6 bases between them. CDR3 length: 13 amino acids. MiXCR, run by TCRdb on the RACE reads, gives a single entry per CDR3 protein. The sample carries 110,000 to 150,000 distinct CDR3 sequences, approximately 10% recorded once. The J gene is TRBJ1-6, the V gene TRBV12-3 or TRBV12-4; D unclear. The source was whole blood, collected in connection with sensitization to the hapten diphenylcyclopropenone (DPC). The clonotype originates from a woman in her forties or fifties with alopecia areata. Some clones in this sample may be carry-over from other donors' samples. The CDR3: CASSSDYNSPLHF. CDR3 in DNA: TGTGCCAGCAGTAGCGATTATAATTCACCCCTCCACTTT.